This entry is about one TCR beta chain. Its antigen remains unidentified. Terminally differentiated effector memory CD45RA+ cells were excluded from the naive CD8 cells, which were CD45RO-negative and positively selected for CCR7. This sample was taken from a study of shared clonotypes between healthy human individuals. Turning to the study itself: Aged between 18 and 49, the donors were a couple of women and three men.

Study-wide findings and caveats: Tissues were not sampled, only blood, and their repertoires likely differ.

Trimming cost V 7 bases and J 5 bases; bases outside gene matches: 6. Germline V gene lookup returns CDR1 SQVTM and CDR2 ANQGSEA. The CDR3 is 13 residues long. Authors' analysis steps: Junction-only immunoSEQ sequences carried no quality scores, so filtering differed. Only in-frame clones appear in the TCRdb table, and some are missing; sequencing was by immunoSEQ multiplex PCR. V and J calls and clone size come straight from that table; D and trimming were deduced from the DNA. The repertoire holds hundreds of thousands of clones, with about 95% as singletons. The TCR was taken from a woman in her thirties in good health. Sample: naive CD8+ T cells sorted from blood. The rearrangement uses TRBV29-1 and TRBJ2-2; 8 positions match TRBD1. CDR3 nucleotide sequence: TGCAGCGGGACAGGGAAGGGGACCGGGGAGCTGTTTTTT. Its translation: CSGTGKGTGELFF.